A selection of T cell receptor beta chains follows, all from one sample in a study of T cells of healthy individuals. MiXCR, applied by TCRdb to the 5' RACE reads, yields one record per CDR3 protein. The repertoire consists of about 53,000 distinct CDR3 sequences, with about 14% occurring once and the leading ten covering around 16%. These receptors originate from a human donor in good health. The CDR3 runs from the conserved cysteine through the conserved F or W. The D gene is left open where the match is weak. Clone sizes are given selectively: once, few, many, or a class where the clone is expanded.

>few|TRBV7-2|TRBD1|TRBJ2-7|15
TGTGCCAGCAGCTTAGAGGGACAGGGCCTCTACGAGCAGTACTTC
CASSLEGQGLYEQYF
>few|TRBV7-2|TRBD1|TRBJ2-3|15
TGTGCCAGCAGTCCCGGGACAGGTAGCACAGATACGCAGTATTTT
CASSPGTGSTDTQYF
>many|TRBV19|NA|TRBJ2-7|11
TGTGCCAGTAGGAACTCCTACGAGCAGTACTTC
CASRNSYEQYF
>NA|TRBV27|TRBD1|TRBJ2-5|14
TGTGCCAGCAGTTCACAGGGGGCAATGGGGACCCAGTACTTC
CASSSQGAMGTQYF
>few|TRBV5-1|TRBD1|TRBJ2-1|14
TGCGCCAGCAGCTCCGGGACAGGGATCGATGAGCAGTTCTTC
CASSSGTGIDEQFF
>many|TRBV4-1|TRBD2|TRBJ2-4|19
TGCGCCAGCAGCCAAGGCTTACTAGCGGGAGGGCTTGGCAAAAACATTCAGTACTTC
CASSQGLLAGGLGKNIQYF
>many|TRBV7-9|NA|TRBJ2-7|13
TGTGCCAGCAGCCTTGACACTTCCTACGAGCAGTACTTC
CASSLDTSYEQYF
>many|TRBV3-1|NA|TRBJ2-1|12
TGTGCCAGCAGCCAAGAAAGGCGCGAGCAGTTCTTC
CASSQERREQFF
>few|TRBV9|TRBD2|TRBJ2-1|19
TGTGCCAGCAGCGTAGCTCCCAGACTAGCGGGAGGACCCTACAATGAGCAGTTCTTC
CASSVAPRLAGGPYNEQFF
>many|TRBV7-2|NA|TRBJ1-4|15
TGTGCCAGCAGCACCCTAGTGGGGGTAGCTGAAAAACTGTTTTTT
CASSTLVGVAEKLFF
>few|TRBV29-1|NA|TRBJ2-2|16
TGCAGCGTTCAGTCGTCGATTAGGGGGTTGGACGGGGAGCTGTTTTTT
CSVQSSIRGLDGELFF
>NA|TRBV10-2|NA|TRBJ2-2|15
TGCGCCAGCAAGGGGCGACTAGCGAACACCGGGGAGCTGTTTTTT
CASKGRLANTGELFF
>NA|TRBV9|NA|TRBJ2-1|15
TGTGCCAGCAGCGCGACAGGTAATCAATACAATGAGCAGTTCTTC
CASSATGNQYNEQFF
>NA|TRBV2|NA|TRBJ1-1|14
TGTGCCAGCAGTGTTAGGAAGCGTGACGCTGAAGCTTTCTTT
CASSVRKRDAEAFF
>large|TRBV20-1|TRBD2|TRBJ2-5|16
TGCAGTGCACAACCACTAGCGGGGGCCTACCAAGAGACCCAGTACTTC
CSAQPLAGAYQETQYF
>many|TRBV28|TRBD2|TRBJ2-2|13
TGTGCCAGCAGTTTCGGGGGGACCGGGGAGCTGTTTTTT
CASSFGGTGELFF
>many|TRBV6-2/TRBV6-3|TRBD2|TRBJ2-7|15
TGTGCCAGCAGTTACCGGGGGGAAGGAACCTACGAGCAGTACTTC
CASSYRGEGTYEQYF
>few|TRBV10-3|NA|TRBJ2-5|13
TGTGCCATCATGTCACCGTACCAAGAGACCCAGTACTTC
CAIMSPYQETQYF
>few|TRBV5-1|TRBD2|TRBJ2-5|15
TGCGCCAGCAGCCACTCCAATGGGGAGGGAGAGACCCAGTACTTC
CASSHSNGEGETQYF
>many|TRBV9|TRBD2|TRBJ2-5|14
TGTGCCAGCAGCTCTTTAGCGGGGCCAGAGACCCAGTACTTC
CASSSLAGPETQYF
>few|TRBV25-1|TRBD1|TRBJ2-6|19
TGTGCCAGCAGTGAAGTAAGGACAGGGGATTCTGCTGGGGCCAACGTCCTGACTTTC
CASSEVRTGDSAGANVLTF
>few|TRBV5-1|NA|TRBJ2-1|14
TGCGCCAGCAGCTTTCCCGGGACGGACAATGAGCAGTTCTTC
CASSFPGTDNEQFF
>once|TRBV11-1|TRBD2|TRBJ2-5|13
TGTGCCAGCAGCACGGGAGGGGACGAGACCCAGTACTTC
CASSTGGDETQYF
>many|TRBV20-1|TRBD2|TRBJ2-2|15
TGCAGTGCTAGAGACCGGCGGGGGAAGACCGGGGAGCTGTTTTTT
CSARDRRGKTGELFF
>many|TRBV20-1|TRBD2|TRBJ2-3|12
TGCAGTGGTAGCGGGAGTGATTATACGCAGTATTTT
CSGSGSDYTQYF
>many|TRBV20-1|NA|TRBJ1-2|12
TGCAGTGCTAGGGCCTCGAACTATGGCTACACCTTC
CSARASNYGYTF
>NA|TRBV5-1|TRBD2|TRBJ2-7|16
TGCGCCAGCAGCTCCGGGCCCAGCGGGACTAGCTACGAGCAGTACTTC
CASSSGPSGTSYEQYF
>many|TRBV7-2|TRBD1|TRBJ1-4|16
TGTGCCAGCAGCTTGGGACAGCTTGCAACTAATGAAAAACTGTTTTTT
CASSLGQLATNEKLFF